The 16 T cell receptor beta chains in this list originate from one sample, sequenced in a study of beta chain features in type 1 diabetes. Whole-study results and caveats: Moderate but significant shortening of TCRB CDR3s was recorded in all four CD4+ subsets from Type 1 diabetes patients.

These TCRs' antigens remain unknown. Investigators reverse transcribed all isolated RNA, so they sequenced expressed TCRB transcripts. Sequencing was performed with immunoSEQ multiplex PCR; in TCRdb, only in-frame clones are kept and a portion is missing. Here the sample spans around 150,000 clones, approximately 10% being singletons. Sequencing input: central memory CD4+ T cells from blood. These receptors were taken from a man between 25 and 39 years old with type 1 diabetes.

This clone has only a few counts. V usage is TRBV5-4 and J usage is TRBJ1-2, with a tentative D call TRBD1 (6 bases). Germline V gene data show CDR1 as SGHNT and CDR2 as YYREEE (reference sequence). CDR3 length equals 15 residues. Trimming left V 5 bases short and J 4 bases short, with 18 bases between. CDR3 sequence (DNA): TGTGCCAGCAGAAGTTCCAGGGGTGCCACCTATGGCTACACCTTC. Residues: CASRSSRGATYGYTF.

The chain uses TRBV9 and TRBJ2-7; 8 positions agree with TRBD1. V lost 4 bases and J lost 5; bases outside the gene matches: 2. The CDR3 spans 12 residues. CDR1 and CDR2 from the germline V gene are SGDLS and YYNGEE. The CDR3: CASSLDRDEQYF. Written as DNA, the CDR3 is TGTGCCAGCAGCCTGGACAGGGACGAGCAGTACTTC.

This clone occurred a few times. The chain employs TRBV7-2 and TRBJ2-2, with 10 bases fitting TRBD2. After removal of 5 bases from V and 5 bases from J, the junction contained 8 bases not matched to a gene. This CDR3 contains 16 residues. The germline CDR1 and CDR2 sequences are SGHTA and FQGNSA. CDR3 protein: CASSPPSGRDTGELFF. The DNA of the CDR3 is TGTGCCAGCAGCCCCCCTAGCGGGAGAGATACCGGGGAGCTGTTTTTT.

The chain joins TRBV5-1 to TRBJ2-3, with 7 bases that match TRBD1. Germline assignment: CDR1 SGHRS and CDR2 YFSETQ. There are 14 residues in the CDR3. The V segment lost 0 bases and the J segment 5 bases; nucleotides outside the gene matches: 3. CDR3 sequence: CASSLVGDRDTQYF. CDR3 bases: TGCGCCAGCAGCTTGGTCGGGGACAGAGATACGCAGTATTTT.

This clone was counted a few times. The chain uses TRBV7-3 and TRBJ2-1; TRBD2 aligns across 8 bases. The CDR3 consists of 17 residues. Unmatched junction bases numbered 16, after V lost 5 bases and J lost 7 bases. Germline lookup yields CDR1 SGHTA and CDR2 FQGTGA. Here the CDR3 reads CASSITLLAAGWNEQFF. The CDR3 DNA is TGTGCCAGCAGCATTACCCTACTAGCGGCCGGATGGAATGAGCAGTTCTTC.

This clone was picked up one time. This chain uses TRBV27 with TRBJ1-5, with D maybe TRBD1 (5 bases). CDR3 length: 14 residues. The V gene's germline CDR1 is MNHEY and CDR2 SMNVEV (reference sequence). Trimming shortened V by 5 bases and J by 3 bases, and 11 bases separated the two germline ends. The DNA for the CDR3 is TGTGCCAGCAGTCCTCAGGGTTCCAATCAGCCCCAGCATTTT. Amino acid sequence: CASSPQGSNQPQHF.

This clone has just a few counts. This sequence joins TRBV6-5 and TRBJ1-1; 7 bases line up with TRBD1. Per the germline V gene, CDR1 is MNHEY and CDR2 is SVGAGI. The CDR3 has 14 amino acids. V lost 6 bases and J lost 4; bases outside the gene matches: 8. CDR3 in amino acids: CASSQDRATTEAFF. CDR3 DNA sequence: TGTGCCAGCAGCCAAGACAGGGCCACCACTGAAGCTTTCTTT.

This clone was detected only a few times. J is TRBJ2-7 and V is TRBV28; a possible D gene is TRBD1 (7 bases). From germline, CDR1 is MDHEN and CDR2 SYDVKM. V shed 5 bases and J shed 4 bases, with 21 bases lying between them. The CDR3 extends over 16 amino acids. CDR3 in amino acids: CASSTPSGGTAYEQYF. CDR3 bases: TGTGCCAGCAGTACCCCGTCAGGGGGGACAGCTTACGAGCAGTACTTC.

The chain links TRBV18 to TRBJ2-3; a weak D match, TRBD2 (5 bases). Looked up from germline, CDR1 is KGHSH and CDR2 is LQKENI. The CDR3 contains 13 residues. V was cut by 8 bases and J by 6 bases, with 15 bases left in between. The CDR3 DNA follows: TGTGCCAGCCTATTAGGGAGAGAGGATACGCAGTATTTT. Translated, it gives CASLLGREDTQYF. Together with reference TRBV18 and TRBJ2-3, the CDR3 gives the full variable domain: NAGVMQNPRHLVRRRGQEARLRCSPMKGHSHVYWYRQLPEEGLKFMVYLQKENIIDESGMPKERFSAEFPKEGPSILRIQQVVRGDSAAYFCASLLGREDTQYFGPGTRLTVL.

This clone was seen a handful of times. This CDR3 is CASSPQGVNTGELFF. CDR3 in DNA: TGTGCCAGCTCACCACAGGGGGTCAACACCGGGGAGCTGTTTTTT. The genes are TRBV18 and TRBJ2-2, with TRBD1 as a possible D gene (6 bases). The CDR3 contains 15 residues. V lost 1 base to trimming and J lost 2 bases, with 8 bases between them. CDR1 KGHSH and CDR2 LQKENI come from the germline V gene.

This chain connects TRBV25-1 to TRBJ1-3; TRBD1 is a possible D gene (5 bases). CDR1 and CDR2 from the germline V gene are MGHDK and SYGVNS. This CDR3 region has 15 residues. V dropped 3 bases and J dropped 0 bases, with 9 bases sitting between them. The CDR3 bases are TGTGCCAGCAGTGATAGACAGCGCTCTGGAAACACCATATATTTT. Residues: CASSDRQRSGNTIYF.

The chain combines TRBV6-1 with TRBJ1-2; D is unresolved. The germline V and J ends were trimmed by 7 bases and 0 bases, with 12 bases remaining between them. The CDR3 loop spans 14 amino acids. In germline, CDR1 is MNHNS, CDR2 SASEGT. CDR3 loop: CASMLLRANYGYTF. CDR3 in DNA: TGTGCCAGCATGCTTCTTCGAGCTAACTATGGCTACACCTTC.

This clone was observed a few times. The gene calls are TRBV2 and TRBJ1-1, with 7 bases identical to TRBD1. The CDR3 spans 12 residues. Unmatched junction bases numbered 1, after V lost 5 bases and J lost 4 bases. Germline CDR1 SNHLY, CDR2 FYNNEI. The CDR3 DNA reads as TGTGCCAGCAGTACAGGGGTCACTGAAGCTTTCTTT. It specifies CASSTGVTEAFF.

The chain combines TRBV28 with TRBJ2-1; 10 bases are shared with TRBD1. The CDR3 sequence is 14 residues long. Per germline, CDR1 MDHEN and CDR2 SYDVKM. V was clipped by 4 bases and J by 7 bases; unmatched bases: 4. CDR3 sequence reads: CASSSGQGRNEQFF. The CDR3 nucleotides read TGTGCCAGCAGTTCGGGACAGGGGCGGAATGAGCAGTTCTTC.

A few counts support this clone. The chain joins TRBV9 to TRBJ2-1; possibly TRBD1 for D (6 bases). Per the germline V gene, CDR1 is SGDLS and CDR2 is YYNGEE. V gave up 0 bases and J gave up 0 bases, with 10 bases separating them. The CDR3 covers 16 residues. In DNA form, the CDR3 reads TGTGCCAGCAGCGTAGGACAGGTGTCCTCCTACAATGAGCAGTTCTTC. This translates into CASSVGQVSSYNEQFF.

The V call is TRBV5-6, the J call TRBJ1-1, with TRBD1 matching 9 bases. The junction had 4 bases not matched to a gene; V was cut back by 4 bases and J by 9 bases. Germline CDR1 reads SGHDT; CDR2 reads YYEEEE. This CDR3 spans 12 amino acids. CDR3 coding DNA: TGTGCCAGCAGCGTAGGGACAGGGAAAGCTTTCTTT. Translated, it gives CASSVGTGKAFF.